This entry features one TCR beta chain sequence. The target antigen is unknown. This sample stems from a study of T cell responses to AZD1222 COVID-19 vaccine. Study results and limitations: None of the repertoires were sampled until the peak T cell response had passed. Clonal diversity was possibly underestimated; the donors were predominantly white British and more often female. Within unmutated variant regions lay the reported targets of nearly half of spike-specific TCRs.

Method: immunoSEQ multiplex PCR; TCRdb's copy keeps in-frame clones and lacks some. This table holds 80,000 to 100,000 clones, around 85% found once. Sample: peripheral blood, taken 28 days after the second AZD1222 dose. The sequence was obtained from an adult who received the AZD1222 COVID-19 vaccine.

CDR3 coding DNA: TGTGCCAGCAGCTCAGGGCCCGAGGGTGGAAACACCATATATTTT. Translating gives CASSSGPEGGNTIYF. This rearrangement joins TRBV11-2 to TRBJ1-3, with D possibly being TRBD1 (5 bases). The CDR3 runs to 15 residues. The V and J ends lost 4 bases and 3 bases respectively, with 13 bases between them. CDR1 and CDR2 (germline): SGHAT, FQNNGV.